This T cell receptor (beta chain) is from a study of regulatory T cells in long-lasting Graves disease. Points from the study as a whole: Under persistent disease, TRBV28, TRBJ1-2 and TRBJ2-5 were used preferentially.

Sequencing libraries for TCR beta were prepared with iRepertoire HTBI primers and Arm-PCR of CDR3 regions. TCRdb fed the multiplex PCR reads into MiXCR, producing one record per CDR3 protein. This table has approximately 400,000 distinct CDR3 sequences, roughly 20% appearing once. Of note for this clonotype: The antigen remains undetermined. With a much larger clone just one base away, this may be a read error.

The CDR3 spans 13 residues. This sample's time point: persistent/refractory GD, antithyroid drugs over 5 years with positive TRAb. The TCR library was prepared using RNA isolated from PBMCs. The peripheral blood volume drawn was about 9 milliliters, and it was collected into EDTA tubes. The chain links TRBV12-3 or TRBV12-4 to TRBJ1-5; no firm D call. The source was peripheral blood mononuclear cells (PBMCs), collected when the disease was refractory, from a patient treated with antithyroid drugs. The TCR originated in a female donor with Graves disease. The DNA for the CDR3 is TGTGCCGGCAGTGGCGAAAGCAATCAGCCCCAGCATTTT. It yields the protein CAGSGESNQPQHF.